A selection of T cell receptor beta chains follows, all from one sample in a study of blood T cell repertoires in COVID-19. TCRdb's copy holds only in-frame clones and misses some; the assay was immunoSEQ multiplex PCR. The sample consists of about 150,000 clones, approximately 82% of them appearing once. The sample consisted of peripheral blood. These TCRs come from a man in his 60s who had recovered from COVID-19. CDR3s include the opening cysteine and the closing phenylalanine or tryptophan. Fields, in order: clone size, V gene, J gene, D gene, CDR3 DNA, CDR3 protein. D genes are given only for firm matches. A row's size may be missing; if present it is once, few, many or a size class.

>NA|TRBV5-4|TRBJ2-3|TRBD2
TGTGCCAGCAGCTTGGGGACTAGCGTCAGCACAGATACGCAGTATTTT
CASSLGTSVSTDTQYF
>NA|TRBV7-2|TRBJ2-3|TRBD1
TGTGCCAGCAGCAGGGACAGGTACACAGATACGCAGTATTTT
CASSRDRYTDTQYF
>NA|TRBV11-2|TRBJ2-5|TRBD2
TGTGCCAGCAGCTTAGAACAGCCGGGGGGGGAGACCCAGTACTTC
CASSLEQPGGETQYF
>NA|TRBV5-1|TRBJ2-7|TRBD2
TGCGCCAGCTCGGCCGGGACTAGCGGGGGGTACGAGCAGTACTTC
CASSAGTSGGYEQYF
>NA|TRBV5-4|TRBJ1-2|TRBD1
TGTGCCAGCAGCGGTGGACAGGGACCTAACTATGGCTACACCTTC
CASSGGQGPNYGYTF
>NA|TRBV7-9|TRBJ2-3|TRBD2
TGTGCCAGCAGCGGGGGGGTTGTAGATACGCAGTATTTT
CASSGGVVDTQYF
>NA|TRBV27|TRBJ2-7|NA
TGTGCCAGCAGCGACCGCGGGTACGAGCAGTACTTC
CASSDRGYEQYF
>NA|TRBV2|TRBJ2-7|NA
TGTGCCAGCAGTGGGGGACTGCCGCCCTACGAGCAGTACTTC
CASSGGLPPYEQYF
>NA|TRBV4-3|TRBJ2-7|NA
TGCGCCAGCAGCCAAGAGTGGCTGCAGGGGATCTACGAGCAGTACTTC
CASSQEWLQGIYEQYF
>NA|TRBV5-1|TRBJ2-3|TRBD1
TGCGCCAGCAGCTTGTCAGGGGGACCAACCTTAGATACGCAGTATTTT
CASSLSGGPTLDTQYF
>NA|TRBV5-1|TRBJ1-2|TRBD1
TGCGCCAGCAGCTTGCCACAGGGGCTACAATCCAACTATGGCTACACCTTC
CASSLPQGLQSNYGYTF
>NA|TRBV19|TRBJ2-2|NA
TGTGCCAGTACTTTCAGCCAACAGATAACGAACACCGGGGAGCTGTTTTTT
CASTFSQQITNTGELFF
>NA|TRBV7-9|TRBJ1-3|NA
TGTGCCAGCAGCAAAGAGGGCAACAGGGGAAACACCATATATTTT
CASSKEGNRGNTIYF
>NA|TRBV4-3|TRBJ2-3|TRBD2
TGCGCCAGCAGTCTTAGCGGGGGCACAGATACGCAGTATTTT
CASSLSGGTDTQYF
>NA|TRBV6-5|TRBJ1-2|NA
TGTGCCAGCAGTTACTCGACAGAAAACTATGGCTACACCTTC
CASSYSTENYGYTF
>NA|TRBV4-3|TRBJ1-2|TRBD1
TGCGCCAGCAGCCAAGATGGGGGTACGACAGGGGGCTATGGCTACACCTTC
CASSQDGGTTGGYGYTF
>NA|TRBV7-8|TRBJ1-2|NA
TGTGCCAGCAGCTTAGACAGGGTTATCAACTATGGCTACACCTTC
CASSLDRVINYGYTF
>NA|TRBV24-1|TRBJ2-3|NA
TGTGCCACCAGTGATATTAAGGGGGAGACCGCAGATACGCAGTATTTT
CATSDIKGETADTQYF
>NA|TRBV6-5|TRBJ2-7|NA
TGTGCCAGCAGCCCCGGTAGGCCGCGGGACGAGCAGTACTTC
CASSPGRPRDEQYF
>NA|TRBV29-1|TRBJ1-2|NA
TGCAGCGTGTACTCATATGGCTACACCTTC
CSVYSYGYTF
>few|TRBV7-9|TRBJ1-6|TRBD1
TGTGCCAGCCGGGACAGGGATAATTCACCCCTCCACTTT
CASRDRDNSPLHF
>NA|TRBV6-5|TRBJ1-1|NA
TGTGCCAGCAGTTTAGGGGCGAACACTGAAGCTTTCTTT
CASSLGANTEAFF
>NA|TRBV19|TRBJ1-3|NA
TGTGCCAGTAGTATTCGGACTGGGGGAAACACCATATATTTT
CASSIRTGGNTIYF
>NA|TRBV3-1/TRBV3-2|TRBJ2-5|TRBD2
TGTGCCAGCAGCCGCCGGGAAGCGGGGCTAAAAGAGACCCAGTACTTC
CASSRREAGLKETQYF
>NA|TRBV11-2|TRBJ1-4|NA
TGTGCCAGCAGCTCCGGTTGGCAGGGGAAGGAGGAAAAACTGTTTTTT
CASSSGWQGKEEKLFF
>NA|TRBV6-6|TRBJ2-7|TRBD1
TGTGCCAGCAGTTATGGACAGGGGGCTTACGAGCAGTACTTC
CASSYGQGAYEQYF
>many|TRBV28|TRBJ2-2|NA
TGTGCCAGCACACCTAGGCGCGGGGAGCTGTTTTTT
CASTPRRGELFF
>NA|TRBV5-6|TRBJ1-5|NA
TGTGCCAGCAGCTGGGGACTGGAAGTCCAGCCCCAGCATTTT
CASSWGLEVQPQHF
>NA|TRBV12-3/TRBV12-4|TRBJ1-1|NA
TGTGCCAGCAGTCCCCCCTCGAACACTGAAGCTTTCTTT
CASSPPSNTEAFF
>NA|TRBV7-2|TRBJ2-1|NA
TGTGCCAGCAGCTTAGGGGGGCAGAGCAATGAGCAGTTCTTC
CASSLGGQSNEQFF
>NA|TRBV7-2|TRBJ2-7|TRBD2
TGTGCCAGCAGCCCGTTCGCCGGGACTAGCTTAACCTACGAGCAGTACTTC
CASSPFAGTSLTYEQYF
>NA|TRBV19|TRBJ2-7|TRBD2
TGTGCAAGTACCCCTAGCGGGGGGGTCTACGAGCAGTACTTC
CASTPSGGVYEQYF
>NA|TRBV3-1/TRBV3-2|TRBJ2-5|NA
TGTGCCAGCAGCCAAGAATACGCCAGGGAGACCCAGTACTTC
CASSQEYARETQYF